This TCR beta chain was sequenced in a study of preoperative IRX-2 immunotherapy in early breast cancer. Treatment reported: preoperative locoregional IRX-2 cytokine immunotherapy. CDR3 length equals 14 residues. Germline V gene lookup returns CDR1 SGHRS and CDR2 YFSETQ. V dropped 3 bases and J dropped 2 bases, with 12 bases sitting between them. TCRdb's copy holds only in-frame clones and misses some; the assay was immunoSEQ multiplex PCR. The sample carries 75,000 to 100,000 clones, roughly 88% recorded once. This clonotype was obtained from a human donor with breast cancer. Here the sequenced sample was tumor tissue, taken after IRX-2 immunotherapy. The V call is TRBV5-1, the J call TRBJ2-7; D is perhaps TRBD2 (6 bases). CDR3 bases: TGCGCCAGCAGCTCGGACGGGACTGCCTACGAGCAGTACTTC. Its protein product is CASSSDGTAYEQYF.